This TCR beta chain was recorded in a study of identical twins. TCRdb re-analysed the 5' RACE reads in MiXCR, keeping a single row per CDR3 protein. The sample records 1.5 million to 2 million distinct CDR3 sequences, more than 30% being singletons. The sequence came from a newborn girl in good health. Sequenced sample: cord blood.

The CDR3 spells CASTLTSGGLAYELYF. The CDR3 DNA reads as TGTGCCAGCACCCTAACTAGCGGGGGGCTTGCCTACGAGCTGTACTTC. The J gene is TRBJ2-4, the V gene TRBV7-2; TRBD2 agrees at 12 bases. In germline, CDR1 is SGHTA, CDR2 FQGNSA. CDR3 length: 16 residues. Trimming took 7 bases from V and 15 from J; bases not matched to a gene: 19.